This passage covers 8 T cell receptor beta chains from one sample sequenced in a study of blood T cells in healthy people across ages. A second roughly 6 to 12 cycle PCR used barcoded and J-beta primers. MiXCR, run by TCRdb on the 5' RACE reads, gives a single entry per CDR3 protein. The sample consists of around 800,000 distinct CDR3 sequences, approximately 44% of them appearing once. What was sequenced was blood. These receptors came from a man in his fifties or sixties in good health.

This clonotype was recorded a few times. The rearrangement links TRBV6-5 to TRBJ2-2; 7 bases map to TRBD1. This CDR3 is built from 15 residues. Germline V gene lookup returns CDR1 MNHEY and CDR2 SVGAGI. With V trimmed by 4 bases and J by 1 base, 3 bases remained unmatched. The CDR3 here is CASSSTGWNTGELFF. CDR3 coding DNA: TGTGCCAGCAGTTCGACAGGGTGGAACACCGGGGAGCTGTTTTTT.

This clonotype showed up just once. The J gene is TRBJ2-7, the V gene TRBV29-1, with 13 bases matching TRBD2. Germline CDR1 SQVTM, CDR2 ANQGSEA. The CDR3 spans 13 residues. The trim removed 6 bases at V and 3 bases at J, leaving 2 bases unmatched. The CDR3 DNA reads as TGCAGCGTGACTAGCGGGAGGTACTACGAGCAGTACTTC. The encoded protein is CSVTSGRYYEQYF.

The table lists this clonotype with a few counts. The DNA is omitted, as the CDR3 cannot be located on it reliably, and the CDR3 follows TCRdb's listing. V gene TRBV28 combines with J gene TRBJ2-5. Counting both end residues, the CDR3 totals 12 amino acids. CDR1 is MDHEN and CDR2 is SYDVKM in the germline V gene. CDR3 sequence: CASSPAFWSQYF.

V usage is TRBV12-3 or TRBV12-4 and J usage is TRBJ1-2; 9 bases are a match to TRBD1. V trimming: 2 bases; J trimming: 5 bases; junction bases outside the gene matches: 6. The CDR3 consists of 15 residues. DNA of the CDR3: TGTGCCAGCAGTTTAAGGACAGGGGCTTCGTATGGCTACACCTTC. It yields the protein CASSLRTGASYGYTF.

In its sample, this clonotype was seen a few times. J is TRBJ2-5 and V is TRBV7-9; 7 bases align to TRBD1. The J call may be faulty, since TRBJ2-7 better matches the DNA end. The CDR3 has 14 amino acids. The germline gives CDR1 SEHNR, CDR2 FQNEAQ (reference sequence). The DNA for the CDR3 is TGTGCCAGCAGCCCGACAGGGTTGCGGTACGAGCAGTACTTC. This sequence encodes CASSPTGLRYEQYF.

The CDR3 sequence is CASSLAQTRGSGNTIYF. As DNA, the CDR3 is TGTGCCAGCAGCTTAGCCCAGACTAGAGGGTCTGGAAACACCATATATTTT. The V and J genes are TRBV7-2 and TRBJ1-3; D is undetermined. Germline V gene lookup returns CDR1 SGHTA and CDR2 FQGNSA. This CDR3 is 17 amino acids long. V lost 0 bases, J lost 1 base, and 13 bases lay in between.

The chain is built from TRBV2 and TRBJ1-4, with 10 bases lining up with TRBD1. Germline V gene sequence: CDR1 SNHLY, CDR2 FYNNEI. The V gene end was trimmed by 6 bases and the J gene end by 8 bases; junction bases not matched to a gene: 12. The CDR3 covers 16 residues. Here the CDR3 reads CASRGPDRGHREKLFF. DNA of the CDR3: TGTGCCAGCAGGGGACCCGACAGGGGGCACAGGGAAAAACTGTTTTTT.

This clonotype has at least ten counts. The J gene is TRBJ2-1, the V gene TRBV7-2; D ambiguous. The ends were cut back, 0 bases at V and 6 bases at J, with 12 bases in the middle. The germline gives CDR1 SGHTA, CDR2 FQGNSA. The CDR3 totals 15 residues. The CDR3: CASSLAPTLSNEQFF. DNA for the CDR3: TGTGCCAGCAGCTTAGCGCCGACGTTAAGCAATGAGCAGTTCTTC.